This T cell receptor (beta chain) was documented in a study of blood T cells in healthy people across ages. A second PCR of 7 to 11 cycles used a sample-barcoded 5' primer and a J-beta primer mix. MiXCR was run by TCRdb on the 5' RACE reads, yielding one entry per CDR3 protein. The table has about 1.6 million distinct CDR3 sequences, 34% seen once. Trimming took off 5 bases at V and 4 bases at J, with 16 bases between the two ends. Per germline, CDR1 DFQATT and CDR2 SNEGSKA (reference sequence). This CDR3 has 14 amino acids. The genes are TRBV20-1 and TRBJ2-3, with D possibly being TRBD2 (5 bases). The sequencing input was blood. The source of this sequence is a woman in her 30s in good health. The CDR3 protein is CSASGGLAPDTQYF. DNA of the CDR3: TGCAGTGCTTCGGGCGGATTAGCGCCAGATACGCAGTATTTT.